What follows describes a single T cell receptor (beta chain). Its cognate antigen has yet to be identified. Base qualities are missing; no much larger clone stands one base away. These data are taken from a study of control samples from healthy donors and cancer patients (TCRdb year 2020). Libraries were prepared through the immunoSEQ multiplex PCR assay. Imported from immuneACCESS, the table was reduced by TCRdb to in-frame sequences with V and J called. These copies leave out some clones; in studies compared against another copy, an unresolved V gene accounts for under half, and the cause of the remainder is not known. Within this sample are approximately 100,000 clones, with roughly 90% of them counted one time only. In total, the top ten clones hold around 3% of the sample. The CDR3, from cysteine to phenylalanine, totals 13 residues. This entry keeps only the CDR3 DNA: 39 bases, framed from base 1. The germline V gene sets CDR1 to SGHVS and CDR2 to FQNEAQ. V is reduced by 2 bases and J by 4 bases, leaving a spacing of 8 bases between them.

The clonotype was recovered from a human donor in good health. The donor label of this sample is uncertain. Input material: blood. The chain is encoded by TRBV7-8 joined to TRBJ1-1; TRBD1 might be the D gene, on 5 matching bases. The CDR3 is CASSLRQGTEAFF. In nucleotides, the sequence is TGTGCCAGCAGCTTAAGGCAGGGCACTGAAGCTTTCTTT.